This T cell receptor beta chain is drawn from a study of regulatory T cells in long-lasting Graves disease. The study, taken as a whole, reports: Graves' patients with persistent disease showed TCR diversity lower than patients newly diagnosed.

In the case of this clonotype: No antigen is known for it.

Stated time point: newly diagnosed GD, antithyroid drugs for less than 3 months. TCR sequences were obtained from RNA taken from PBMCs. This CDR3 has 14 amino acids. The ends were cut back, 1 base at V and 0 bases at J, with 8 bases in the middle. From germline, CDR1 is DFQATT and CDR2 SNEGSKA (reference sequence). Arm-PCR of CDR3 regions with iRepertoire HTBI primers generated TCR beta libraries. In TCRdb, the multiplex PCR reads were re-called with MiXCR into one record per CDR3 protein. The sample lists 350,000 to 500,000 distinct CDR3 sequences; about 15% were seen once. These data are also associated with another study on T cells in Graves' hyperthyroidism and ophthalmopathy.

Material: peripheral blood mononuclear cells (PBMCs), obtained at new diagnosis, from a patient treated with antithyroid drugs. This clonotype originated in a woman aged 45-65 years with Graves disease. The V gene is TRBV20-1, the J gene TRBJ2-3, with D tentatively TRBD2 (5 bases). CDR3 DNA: TGCAGTGCTAGAGCCTGGACTAGCACAGATACGCAGTATTTT. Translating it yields CSARAWTSTDTQYF.